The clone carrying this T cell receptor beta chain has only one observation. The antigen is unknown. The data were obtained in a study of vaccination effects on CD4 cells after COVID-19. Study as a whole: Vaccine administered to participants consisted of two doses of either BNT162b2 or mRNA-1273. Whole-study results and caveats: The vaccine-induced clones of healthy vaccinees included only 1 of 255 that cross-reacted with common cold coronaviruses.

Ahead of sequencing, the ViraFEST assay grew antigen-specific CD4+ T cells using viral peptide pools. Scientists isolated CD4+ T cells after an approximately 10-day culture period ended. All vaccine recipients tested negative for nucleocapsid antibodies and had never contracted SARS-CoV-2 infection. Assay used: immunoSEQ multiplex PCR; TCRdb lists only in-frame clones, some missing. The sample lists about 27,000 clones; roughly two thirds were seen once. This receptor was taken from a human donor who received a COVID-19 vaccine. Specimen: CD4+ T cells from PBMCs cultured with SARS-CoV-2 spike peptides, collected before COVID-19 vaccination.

CDR3 nucleotides: TGTGCCAGCTCAGTTCACAGGGGAATGAACACTGAAGCTTTCTTT. Translation gives CASSVHRGMNTEAFF. V gene TRBV18 combines with J gene TRBJ1-1; 7 positions match TRBD1. The CDR3 runs to 15 residues. Trimming took 5 bases from V and 0 from J; bases not matched to a gene: 6. CDR1 is KGHSH, CDR2 LQKENI, per germline. The whole variable domain, filled in from reference TRBV18 and TRBJ1-1, reads NAGVMQNPRHLVRRRGQEARLRCSPMKGHSHVYWYRQLPEEGLKFMVYLQKENIIDESGMPKERFSAEFPKEGPSILRIQQVVRGDSAAYFCASSVHRGMNTEAFFGQGTRLTVV.